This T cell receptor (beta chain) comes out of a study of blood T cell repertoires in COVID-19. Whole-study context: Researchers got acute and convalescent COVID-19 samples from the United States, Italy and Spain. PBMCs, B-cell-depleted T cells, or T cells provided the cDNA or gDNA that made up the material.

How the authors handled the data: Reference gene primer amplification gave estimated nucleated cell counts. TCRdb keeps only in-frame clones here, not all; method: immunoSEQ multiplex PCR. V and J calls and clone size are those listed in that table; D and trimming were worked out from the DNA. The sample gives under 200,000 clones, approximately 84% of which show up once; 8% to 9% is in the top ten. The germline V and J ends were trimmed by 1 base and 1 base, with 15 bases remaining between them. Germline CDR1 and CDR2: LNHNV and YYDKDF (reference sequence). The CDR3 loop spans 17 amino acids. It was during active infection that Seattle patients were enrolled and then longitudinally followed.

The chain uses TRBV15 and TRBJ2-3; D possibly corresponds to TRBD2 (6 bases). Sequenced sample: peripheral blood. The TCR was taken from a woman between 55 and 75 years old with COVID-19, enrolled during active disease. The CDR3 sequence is CATSRGGAGGGTDTQYF. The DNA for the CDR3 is TGTGCCACCAGCAGAGGAGGGGCGGGCGGGGGCACAGATACGCAGTATTTT.